This T cell receptor beta chain was observed in a study of CD8+ T cells in alopecia areata. cDNA prepared by RNA extraction and subsequent reverse transcription served as the template for sequencing. Some clones are missing from TCRdb's copy, which holds only in-frame ones; the method was immunoSEQ multiplex PCR. The sample contains around 20,000 clones, roughly two thirds of which appear only once. As concerns this clone: What it binds is not known.

General study findings and limits: Lesional scalp, notably in alopecia totalis/universalis, had clonality above that of normal scalp. Among patients, TCR sharing was less clear than in mice, a difference possibly due in part to HLA diversity in the patient population.

Germline V lookup: CDR1 SGHAT, CDR2 FQNNGV. The V gene lost 5 bases and the J gene lost 5 bases, with 18 bases spanning the gap. This CDR3 has 15 amino acids. CD4+ cells underwent sorting into CD25+CD127- cells for about 5 patients. The sequencing input was CD4+ Tregs sorted from blood. V is TRBV11-2 and J is TRBJ2-5; possibly TRBD2 for D (5 bases). This TCR derives from a human donor with alopecia areata. CDR3 in DNA: TGTGCCAGCAGCCCGAGGGATCCCACCTGGGAGACCCAGTACTTC. This translates into CASSPRDPTWETQYF.